The rows below give T cell receptor beta chains drawn from one sample of a study of blood T cells in healthy people across ages. MiXCR was run by TCRdb on the 5' RACE reads, yielding one entry per CDR3 protein. The sample lists over a million distinct CDR3 sequences; around two fifths were seen once. The sequencing sample was made of blood. Every receptor here comes from a woman aged 18-29 years in good health. CDR3s include the opening cysteine and the closing phenylalanine or tryptophan. A D gene is named only where the DNA matches it firmly. Rows may omit the clone size; those that give it use once, few, many or a size class.

TRBJ1-2 | NA | NA | TRBV20-1 | CSAREPGYGYTF | TGCAGTGCTAGAGAGCCGGGGTATGGCTACACCTTC
TRBJ2-7 | TRBD2 | few | TRBV7-2 | CASSLGPIAGGHEQYF | TGTGCCAGCAGCTTAGGACCTATAGCGGGAGGCCACGAGCAGTACTTC
TRBJ2-3 | TRBD2 | NA | TRBV7-8 | CASSSPTGGTDTQYF | TGTGCCAGCAGTTCACCCACGGGAGGGACAGATACGCAGTATTTT
TRBJ2-6 | TRBD1 | NA | TRBV2 | CASRRTISTGGGTGANVLTF | TGTGCCAGCAGAAGGACAATCTCGACAGGGGGGGGAACTGGGGCCAACGTCCTGACTTTC
TRBJ1-1 | NA | NA | TRBV7-9 | CASSFYGAEAFF | TGTGCCAGCAGCTTTTATGGGGCTGAAGCTTTCTTT
TRBJ1-1 | TRBD1 | NA | TRBV5-1 | CASSPQGATDTEAFF | TGCGCCAGCAGCCCTCAGGGGGCTACGGACACTGAAGCTTTCTTT
TRBJ2-1 | TRBD1 | NA | TRBV7-8 | CASSLRDRVDDEQFF | TGTGCCAGCAGCCTACGGGACAGGGTTGACGATGAGCAGTTCTTC
TRBJ1-1 | NA | NA | TRBV7-2 | CASSVGEWYTEAFF | TGTGCCAGCAGCGTTGGGGAGTGGTACACTGAAGCTTTCTTT
TRBJ1-5 | TRBD1 | few | TRBV24-1 | CATGTGSNQPQHF | TGTGCCACAGGGACAGGAAGCAATCAGCCCCAGCATTTT
TRBJ2-1 | TRBD2 | NA | TRBV4-1 | CASSQGLLGLAGGNRTFF | TGCGCCAGCAGCCAAGGGTTATTGGGACTAGCGGGGGGGAATAGGACGTTCTTC
TRBJ1-4 | NA | NA | TRBV6-5 | CASSYLTGEKLFF | TGTGCCAGCAGTTATTTGACAGGAGAAAAACTGTTTTTT
TRBJ2-1 | TRBD2 | few | TRBV6-1 | CASSAIAGTSYNEQFF | TGTGCCAGCAGTGCCATAGCGGGAACCTCCTACAATGAGCAGTTCTTC
TRBJ1-2 | TRBD1 | NA | TRBV27 | CASSSLPPPPTGGKSYTF | TGTGCCAGCAGTTCCCTCCCTCCCCCCCCGACAGGGGGCAAGTCCTACACCTTC
TRBJ1-5 | NA | few | TRBV6-1 | CASSKDRDSNQPQHF | TGTGCCAGCAGTAAGGACCGAGATAGCAATCAGCCCCAGCATTTT
TRBJ1-2 | NA | few | TRBV6-6 | CASSYSRRGGYGYTF | TGTGCCAGCAGTTACTCTCGGAGAGGGGGGTATGGCTACACCTTC
TRBJ2-6 | NA | NA | TRBV5-1 | CASSYHGVSGANVLTF | TGCGCCAGCAGCTACCACGGGGTCTCGGGGGCCAACGTCCTGACTTTC
TRBJ2-3 | NA | NA | TRBV7-6 | CASSFMTSTDTQYF | TGTGCCAGCAGCTTTATGACTAGCACAGATACGCAGTATTTT
TRBJ2-3 | NA | many | TRBV7-9 | CASRVSGDTQYF | TGTGCCAGCAGGGTCAGTGGTGATACGCAGTATTTT
TRBJ1-6 | TRBD1 | few | TRBV9 | CASSPTQGADSPLHF | TGTGCCAGCAGCCCTACCCAGGGGGCAGATTCACCCCTCCACTTT
TRBJ2-3 | NA | NA | TRBV6-5 | CASSYFGGSDTQYF | TGTGCCAGCAGTTATTTCGGAGGATCCGATACGCAGTATTTT
TRBJ2-7 | TRBD2 | NA | TRBV27 | CASRLGGGYSYEQYF | TGTGCCAGCAGACTCGGGGGGGGCTATTCCTACGAGCAGTACTTC
TRBJ2-1 | NA | few | TRBV12-3/TRBV12-4 | CASSLDSPTYEQFF | TGTGCCAGCAGTTTAGACTCACCAACCTATGAGCAGTTCTTC
TRBJ1-6 | TRBD1 | once | TRBV2 | CATKGAENSPLHF | TGTGCCACTAAGGGGGCGGAAAATTCACCCCTCCACTTT
TRBJ1-2 | NA | NA | TRBV12-3/TRBV12-4 | CATWEQADGYTF | TGTGCCACTTGGGAGCAGGCGGATGGCTACACCTTC
TRBJ2-1 | NA | NA | TRBV9 | CASSVDGSPYNEQFF | TGTGCCAGCAGCGTAGATGGCAGCCCCTACAATGAGCAGTTCTTC
TRBJ2-3 | NA | NA | TRBV28 | CASSLMGPGDTQYF | TGTGCCAGCAGTTTAATGGGGCCGGGAGATACGCAGTATTTT
TRBJ2-1 | TRBD2 | NA | TRBV25-1 | CASLQAGTSGYNEQFF | TGTGCCAGCCTCCAAGCCGGGACTAGCGGATACAATGAGCAGTTCTTC
TRBJ2-1 | NA | NA | TRBV10-3 | CAISSSGGQNNEQFF | TGTGCCATCAGTTCCTCGGGGGGCCAGAACAATGAGCAGTTCTTC
TRBJ2-5 | NA | few | TRBV5-1 | CASSPTVGDQETQYF | TGCGCCAGCAGCCCGACAGTGGGGGACCAAGAGACCCAGTACTTC
TRBJ2-1 | NA | NA | TRBV6-1 | CASRHNPLGISSYNEQFF | TGTGCCAGCAGACACAACCCCCTGGGGATTAGCTCCTACAATGAGCAGTTCTTC
TRBJ2-3 | NA | few | TRBV6-1 | CASSRSPRVGTTDTQYF | TGTGCCAGCAGTCGCTCTCCTAGGGTCGGCACCACAGATACGCAGTATTTT
TRBJ2-1 | TRBD2 | NA | TRBV24-1 | CATSDLTSERGEQFF | TGTGCCACCAGTGATTTGACTAGCGAGAGAGGTGAGCAGTTCTTC
TRBJ1-6 | NA | NA | TRBV20-1 | CSARGNPNSPLHF | TGCAGTGCTAGAGGCAACCCCAATTCACCCCTCCACTTT